The count of the clone carrying this TCR beta chain is one. The data stem from a study of control samples from healthy donors and cancer patients. The J segment lost 4 bases and the V segment lost 5 bases, leaving 14 bases of the junction unmatched. The CDR3 covers 17 residues. CDR1 MGHRA and CDR2 YSYEKL come from the germline V gene. Assay: immunoSEQ multiplex PCR; the TCRdb copy retains only in-frame clones and omits some. The profile shows tens of thousands of clones, over 85% of them singletons. V usage is TRBV4-1 and J usage is TRBJ2-1, with TRBD2 matching 7 bases. This TCR was recovered from a woman aged 45-65 years with head and neck cancer. Input material: PBMCs. The CDR3 bases are TGCGCCAGCAGCGAAAGTGGGGCTAGCGGAGCTTACAATGAGCAGTTCTTC. This codes for CASSESGASGAYNEQFF.